These 9 T cell receptor beta chains came from one sample sequenced in a study of T cell changes during pregnancy in multiple sclerosis. Only in-frame clones appear in the TCRdb table, and some are missing; sequencing was by immunoSEQ multiplex PCR. The sample holds around 39,000 clones, nearly 95% seen once. The starting material was CD4+ T cells from peripheral blood mononuclear cells, obtained in the third trimester of pregnancy. These receptor sequences come from a female donor in good health, enrolled as a control in a pregnancy study.

The J gene is TRBJ2-7, the V gene TRBV2; 8 bases map to TRBD2. Looked up from germline, CDR1 is SNHLY and CDR2 is FYNNEI. The CDR3 has 14 residues. Trimming cost V 4 bases and J 6 bases; bases outside gene matches: 8. CDR3 protein: CASSAGTRNGEQYF. In nucleotides, the CDR3 is TGTGCCAGCAGTGCCGGGACTAGGAATGGCGAGCAGTACTTC. Variable domain in full (rest from reference TRBV2 and TRBJ2-7): EPEVTQTPSHQVTQMGQEVILRCVPISNHLYFYWYRQILGQKVEFLVSFYNNEISEKSEIFDDQFSVERPDGSNFTLKIRSTKLEDSAMYFCASSAGTRNGEQYFGPGTRLTVT.

This clone occurred a few times. V gene TRBV11-2 combines with J gene TRBJ2-5; 11 bases align to TRBD1. The CDR3 length is 18 residues. Germline CDR1 is SGHAT and CDR2 is FQNNGV. V trimming: 5 bases; J trimming: 1 base; junction bases outside the gene matches: 12. The CDR3 spells CASSIMAGTGGLQETQYF. Here the CDR3 DNA reads TGTGCCAGCAGCATTATGGCCGGGACAGGGGGTCTCCAAGAGACCCAGTACTTC.

The chain uses TRBV7-9 and TRBJ2-7; D may be TRBD1 (6 bases). Trimming cost V 5 bases and J 1 base, with 12 bases left between them. Germline V gene lookup returns CDR1 SEHNR and CDR2 FQNEAQ (reference sequence). This CDR3 has 14 residues. CDR3 DNA: TGTGCCAGCAGCGGGGAACAGGGATCCTACGAGCAGTACTTC. Residues: CASSGEQGSYEQYF. The whole variable domain, filled in from reference TRBV7-9 and TRBJ2-7, reads DTGVSQNPRHKITKRGQNVTFRCDPISEHNRLYWYRQTLGQGPEFLTYFQNEAQLEKSRLLSDRFSAERPKGSFSTLEIQRTEQGDSAMYLCASSGEQGSYEQYFGPGTRLTVT.

V and J are TRBV5-1 and TRBJ2-1; 9 nucleotides match TRBD1. The V and J ends lost 7 bases and 9 bases, in that order; junction bases with no gene match: 14. Germline V CDR1 and CDR2: SGHRS, YFSETQ. The CDR3 is made up of 15 amino acids. The CDR3 coding sequence is TGCGCCAGCGGGGTAACCCCTACAGGGGGCAGTGAGCAGTTCTTC. Its translation is CASGVTPTGGSEQFF.

This clone was found once. Other nucleotide sequences from this sample produce the same CDR3. The V gene is TRBV6-5, the J gene TRBJ2-7; perhaps TRBD1 as D (5 bases). The germline V gene has CDR1 MNHEY and CDR2 SVGAGI. CDR3 length equals 15 residues. The V gene lost 6 bases and the J gene lost 0 bases, with 15 bases spanning the gap. The CDR3 coding sequence is TGTGCCAGCAGCAACCCAGGACAAAGCTCCTACGAGCAGTACTTC. Protein: CASSNPGQSSYEQYF.

CDR3 residues: CASTAPHDNEQFF. The DNA for the CDR3 is TGTGCCAGCACAGCGCCCCACGACAATGAGCAGTTCTTC. The chain recombines TRBV28 with TRBJ2-1, with unresolved D. Germline V gene sequence: CDR1 MDHEN, CDR2 SYDVKM. Trimming left V 7 bases short and J 5 bases short, with 12 bases between. The CDR3 covers 13 residues.

The chain carries TRBV5-1 and TRBJ1-2; D gene ambiguous. V dropped 2 bases and J dropped 7 bases, with 15 bases sitting between them. Germline-derived CDR1 and CDR2 are SGHRS and YFSETQ. This CDR3 is 14 amino acids long. CDR3 residues: CASSFAGSGRGYTF. As DNA, the CDR3 is TGCGCCAGCAGCTTTGCGGGGTCAGGACGTGGCTACACCTTC.

On this clone: The junction does not match germline at one end; this may be a read error. For the CDR3, the DNA is TGTGCTAGCAGCTCGGGACTAGCGCACACAGATACGCAGTATTTT. This encodes CASSSGLAHTDTQYF. This rearrangement joins TRBV7-7 to TRBJ2-3; 10 positions agree with TRBD2. From germline, CDR1 is SSHAT and CDR2 FNYEAQ (reference sequence). The CDR3 is 15 residues long.

The CDR3 spells CASGASPGGRETQYF. CDR3 DNA sequence: TGTGCCAGCGGGGCGTCCCCGGGGGGCCGCGAGACCCAGTACTTC. This chain links TRBV6-1 with TRBJ2-5, with D possibly matching TRBD2 (7 bases). This CDR3 region has 15 residues. Trimming cost V 8 bases and J 5 bases, with 21 bases left between them. Looked up from germline, CDR1 is MNHNS and CDR2 is SASEGT.